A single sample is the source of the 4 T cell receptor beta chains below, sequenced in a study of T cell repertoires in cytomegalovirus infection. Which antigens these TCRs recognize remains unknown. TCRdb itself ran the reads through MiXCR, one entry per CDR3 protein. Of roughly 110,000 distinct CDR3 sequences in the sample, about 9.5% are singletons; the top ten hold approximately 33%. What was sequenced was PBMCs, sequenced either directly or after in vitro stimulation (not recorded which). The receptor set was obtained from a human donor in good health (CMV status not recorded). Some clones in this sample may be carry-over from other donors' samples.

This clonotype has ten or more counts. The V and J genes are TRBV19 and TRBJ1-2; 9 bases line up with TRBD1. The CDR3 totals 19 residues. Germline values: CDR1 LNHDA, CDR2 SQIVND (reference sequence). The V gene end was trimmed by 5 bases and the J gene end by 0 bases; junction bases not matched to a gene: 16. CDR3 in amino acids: CASSHRVRFDRGSNYGYTF. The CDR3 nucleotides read TGTGCCAGTAGTCACCGGGTCCGGTTTGACAGGGGGTCTAACTATGGCTACACCTTC.

This CDR3 is CASGVGLAVYNEQFF. The DNA for the CDR3 is TGTGCGTCCGGAGTGGGACTAGCGGTCTACAATGAGCAGTTCTTC. The chain links TRBV19 to TRBJ2-1; TRBD2 agrees at 11 bases. CDR3 length: 15 residues. CDR1 LNHDA and CDR2 SQIVND come from the germline V gene (reference sequence).

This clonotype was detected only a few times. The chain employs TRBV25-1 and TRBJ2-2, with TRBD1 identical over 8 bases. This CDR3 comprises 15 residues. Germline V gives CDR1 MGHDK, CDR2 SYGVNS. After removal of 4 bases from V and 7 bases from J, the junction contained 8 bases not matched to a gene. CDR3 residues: CASSVMDRAVGELFF. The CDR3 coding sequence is TGTGCCAGCAGTGTGATGGACAGGGCGGTCGGGGAGCTGTTTTTT.

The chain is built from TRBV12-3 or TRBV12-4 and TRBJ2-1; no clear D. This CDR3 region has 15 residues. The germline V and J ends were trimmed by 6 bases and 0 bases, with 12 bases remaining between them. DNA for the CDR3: TGTGCCAGCAGCCTGGACGTAAACTCCTACAATGAGCAGTTCTTC. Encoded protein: CASSLDVNSYNEQFF.